The 20 T cell receptor beta chains reported below all come from one sample, sequenced in a study of T cells in localized non-small cell lung cancer. Clones were sequenced by immunoSEQ multiplex PCR, and TCRdb holds only the in-frame ones, with some missing. This sample yields tens of thousands of clones, of which 70% to 85% are seen a single time; 1% to 1.5% belongs to the top ten. Sample: peripheral blood, taken before any cancer treatment. All receptors come from a female donor of 60 years or more with stage I lung adenocarcinoma.

The chain is built from TRBV2 and TRBJ2-5; D perhaps matches TRBD1 (5 bases). Germline V lookup: CDR1 SNHLY, CDR2 FYNNEI. Trimming removed 7 bases at V and 4 bases at J, with 19 bases between. This CDR3 contains 15 residues. CDR3 amino acids: CASNGRGTVRETQYF. For the CDR3, the DNA is TGTGCCAGCAACGGAAGGGGAACAGTTAGAGAGACCCAGTACTTC.

The rearrangement uses TRBV10-1 and TRBJ2-6; a possible D gene is TRBD1 (5 bases). CDR1 and CDR2 from the germline V gene are WNHNN and SYGVQD (reference sequence). Between the trimmed V and J ends, which lost 7 bases and 1 base, there was a span of 26 bases. The CDR3 contains 20 residues. The CDR3 is CASISEQTGPELSGANVLTF. The CDR3 DNA reads as TGCGCCAGCATCTCGGAACAAACAGGACCGGAACTATCTGGGGCCAACGTCCTGACTTTC.

This clone was seen just once. This chain joins TRBV7-6 and TRBJ2-2; the D is unclear. From germline, CDR1 is SGHVS and CDR2 FNYEAQ. The V and J ends lost 5 bases and 0 bases respectively, with 10 bases between them. The CDR3 spans 15 residues. In DNA form, the CDR3 reads TGTGCCAGCAGCCCCTGGCAGGCGAACACCGGGGAGCTGTTTTTT. Residues: CASSPWQANTGELFF.

Written as DNA, the CDR3 is TGTGCCAGCAGTTACTCAGGACAGGGTCTCAGTCAGTACTTC. As protein: CASSYSGQGLSQYF. The chain carries TRBV6-6 and TRBJ2-7, with 8 bases lining up with TRBD1. Losses at the gene ends were 0 bases for V and 10 bases for J; bases not matched to a gene: 8. This CDR3 comprises 14 residues. CDR1 is MNHNY and CDR2 is SVGAGI in the germline V gene (reference sequence).

DNA for the CDR3: TGCGCCAGCAGCCAAGCTCCCATAGGAGATACGCAGTATTTT. Its translation is CASSQAPIGDTQYF. The rearrangement links TRBV4-1 to TRBJ2-3, with no clear D. V lost 1 base, J lost 5 bases, and 10 bases lay in between. This CDR3 comprises 14 residues. Germline V gene sequence: CDR1 MGHRA, CDR2 YSYEKL.

Here the CDR3 reads CASSALVGVGEQYF. The CDR3 DNA sequence: TGTGCCAGCAGCGCCCTCGTGGGGGTGGGGGAGCAGTACTTC. This chain links TRBV9 with TRBJ2-7; either TRBD1 or TRBD2 may fit D (5 bases each). Germline assignment: CDR1 SGDLS and CDR2 YYNGEE. The CDR3 runs 14 residues. Trimming took 3 bases from V and 7 from J, leaving 17 bases between them.

The chain uses TRBV5-1 and TRBJ1-6; D is unclear. Germline assignment: CDR1 SGHRS and CDR2 YFSETQ. CDR3 length equals 15 residues. V was shortened by 5 bases and J by 5 bases, with 14 bases between the two germline ends. The CDR3 nucleotides are TGCGCCAGCAGAACAGTCAACATTAATAATTCACCCCTCCACTTT. It yields the protein CASRTVNINNSPLHF.

J is TRBJ1-2 and V is TRBV5-8; D remains unclear. The CDR3 runs to 15 residues. V shed 3 bases and J shed 1 base, with 13 bases lying between them. Germline V gene lookup returns CDR1 SGHTS and CDR2 YDEGEE. The CDR3 sequence is CASSSSIGRNYGYTF. The CDR3 DNA follows: TGTGCCAGCAGCTCCTCCATCGGCCGTAACTATGGCTACACCTTC. The entire variable domain, with the rest obtained from reference TRBV5-8 and TRBJ1-2, is as follows: EAGVTQSPTHLIKTRGQQATLRCSPISGHTSVYWYQQALGLGLQFLLWYDEGEERNRGNFPPRFSGRQFPNYSSELNVNALELEDSALYLCASSSSIGRNYGYTFGSGTRLTVV.

V gene TRBV7-8 combines with J gene TRBJ2-3; maybe TRBD1 (6 bases). Germline CDR1 and CDR2: SGHVS and FQNEAQ. CDR3 length: 16 residues. V was clipped by 1 base and J by 0 bases, with 11 bases between them. The CDR3 DNA reads TGTGCCAGCAGCTTAGGCGGACAGACTAGCACAGATACGCAGTATTTT. This encodes CASSLGGQTSTDTQYF.

The J gene is TRBJ2-7, the V gene TRBV23-1; D is unclear. TRBV23-1 is recorded as an ORF, its role being uncertain. Trimming took 0 bases from V and 2 from J, leaving 11 bases between them. CDR3 length: 15 residues. In DNA, the CDR3 is TGCGCCAGCAGTCAATCGACTCCGGTTCCCTACGAGCAGTACTTC. Protein product: CASSQSTPVPYEQYF.

The chain is built from TRBV7-3 and TRBJ2-7, with TRBD2 identical over 10 bases. Per the germline V gene, CDR1 is SGHTA and CDR2 is FQGTGA. V trimming: 2 bases; J trimming: 2 bases; junction bases outside the gene matches: 6. The CDR3 runs to 16 residues. This CDR3 is CASSLRWTSGPYEQYF. CDR3 nucleotide sequence: TGTGCCAGCAGCTTACGATGGACTAGCGGTCCCTACGAGCAGTACTTC.

The gene calls are TRBV18 and TRBJ2-1, with 11 bases fitting TRBD2. This CDR3 has 21 residues. Germline CDR1 and CDR2: KGHSH and LQKENI. Germline trimming cut 6 bases from V and 4 bases from J; bases unmatched to any gene: 23. CDR3 loop: CASSGEPETSGIGPLYNEQFF. CDR3 nucleotide sequence: TGTGCCAGCTCCGGAGAACCCGAGACTAGCGGGATCGGGCCCCTTTACAATGAGCAGTTCTTC.

J is TRBJ1-2 and V is TRBV11-3, with D unresolved. This CDR3 comprises 14 residues. Germline loops: CDR1 SGHNT, CDR2 YENEEA. Trimming shortened V by 2 bases and J by 0 bases, and 7 bases separated the two germline ends. The CDR3 loop reads CASSLHGSNYGYTF. CDR3 bases: TGTGCCAGCAGCTTACACGGATCTAACTATGGCTACACCTTC. Using reference TRBV11-3 and TRBJ1-2 for the parts outside the CDR3, the full variable domain is EAGVVQSPRYKIIEKKQPVAFWCNPISGHNTLYWYLQNLGQGPELLIRYENEEAVDDSQLPKDRFSAERLKGVDSTLKIQPAELGDSAVYLCASSLHGSNYGYTFGSGTRLTVV.

V usage is TRBV6-5 and J usage is TRBJ1-5; 7 bases agree with TRBD1. Germline CDR1 MNHEY, CDR2 SVGAGI. This CDR3 contains 15 residues. V dropped 7 bases and J dropped 2; count of bases not matched to a gene: 8. CDR3: CASKGAGGGNQPQHF. The CDR3 DNA follows: TGTGCCAGCAAGGGGGCTGGAGGGGGCAATCAGCCCCAGCATTTT.

The CDR3: CASSLEGARFDEQYF. The CDR3 nucleotides read TGCGCCAGCAGCTTGGAGGGGGCAAGGTTCGACGAGCAGTACTTC. The V call is TRBV5-1, the J call TRBJ2-5; 7 nucleotides line up with TRBD1. Matching the DNA end better, TRBJ2-7 makes the J call doubtful. The CDR3 sequence is 15 residues long. The germline V gene has CDR1 SGHRS and CDR2 YFSETQ.

V gene TRBV5-1 combines with J gene TRBJ2-1; 13 bases line up with TRBD2. J lost 4 bases, V lost 4 bases, and 2 bases had no gene match. The CDR3 loop spans 15 amino acids. Germline-derived CDR1 and CDR2 are SGHRS and YFSETQ. The CDR3 sequence is CASSQTSGGYNEQFF. CDR3 bases: TGCGCCAGCAGCCAGACTAGCGGGGGGTACAATGAGCAGTTCTTC.

This chain joins TRBV6-5 and TRBJ2-7, with unresolved D. With 5 bases removed from V and 0 bases from J, the gap between germline ends came to 14 bases. This CDR3 is 15 amino acids long. The germline V gene encodes CDR1 MNHEY and CDR2 SVGAGI. The CDR3 DNA reads as TGTGCCAGCAGTGCAAGGAACAGACTCTCCTACGAGCAGTACTTC. This encodes CASSARNRLSYEQYF.

This chain connects TRBV7-3 to TRBJ2-2; D remains ambiguous. Trimming stripped 4 bases from V and 4 bases from J, with 1 base between. The CDR3 spans 11 residues. Germline CDR1 reads SGHTA; CDR2 reads FQGTGA. This CDR3 is CASSSTGELFF. In DNA, the CDR3 is TGTGCCAGCAGCTCCACCGGGGAGCTGTTTTTT.

This clone was counted once. Other DNA sequences in the sample encode the same CDR3. The chain uses TRBV7-2 and TRBJ2-7; D unclear. The CDR3 is 13 amino acids. Between the trimmed V and J ends, which lost 2 bases and 1 base, there was a span of 6 bases. Germline CDR1 and CDR2: SGHTA and FQGNSA. This CDR3 reads CASSLIGSYEQYF. The CDR3 nucleotides read TGTGCCAGCAGCTTAATCGGATCCTACGAGCAGTACTTC.

This chain links TRBV11-2 with TRBJ2-7, with 8 bases identical to TRBD1. The CDR3 covers 16 residues. Germline-derived CDR1 and CDR2 are SGHAT and FQNNGV. Trimming cost V 5 bases and J 3 bases; bases outside gene matches: 12. The CDR3 spells CASSLRRGQGYYEQYF. CDR3 DNA: TGTGCCAGCAGCCTTCGCCGCGGACAGGGTTACTACGAGCAGTACTTC.